A selection of T cell receptor beta chains follows, all from one sample in a study of identical twins. TCRdb re-called the 5' RACE reads with MiXCR, one entry per CDR3 protein. The sample records roughly 710,000 distinct CDR3 sequences, roughly 6% being singletons. The material sequenced was naive T cells sorted from blood. The receptors shown here come from a man aged 18-30 years in good health. The CDR3 runs from the conserved cysteine through the conserved F or W. The order of the fields is clone size, J gene, V gene, D gene, CDR3 protein, CDR3 DNA. D genes are given only for firm matches. Expanded clones get a size class; other rows say once, few or many, or leave the size out.

.	TRBJ1-3	TRBV7-9	.	CASILWGDLSSGNTIYF	TGTGCCAGCATCTTATGGGGTGATCTAAGCTCTGGAAACACCATATATTTT
.	TRBJ2-1	TRBV20-1	.	CSARAPRSYNEQFF	TGCAGTGCTAGGGCCCCAAGGTCCTACAATGAGCAGTTCTTC
few	TRBJ1-2	TRBV2	.	CASSESADYGYTF	TGTGCCAGCAGTGAAAGCGCCGACTATGGCTACACCTTC
many	TRBJ1-1	TRBV6-1	.	CASSELQAYTEAFF	TGTGCCAGCAGTGAACTACAGGCGTACACTGAAGCTTTCTTT
many	TRBJ2-7	TRBV29-1	TRBD1	CSVAGQSYEQYF	TGCAGCGTTGCGGGACAGAGCTACGAGCAGTACTTC
.	TRBJ2-1	TRBV4-1	.	CASSQVPSGQLNEQFF	TGCGCCAGCAGCCAAGTCCCCTCTGGACAGCTAAATGAGCAGTTCTTC
few	TRBJ2-5	TRBV5-5	.	CASSWIQGPQETQYF	TGTGCCAGCAGCTGGATACAGGGACCTCAAGAGACCCAGTACTTC
.	TRBJ1-2	TRBV11-2	.	CASSLALANYGYTF	TGTGCCAGCAGCTTAGCGTTAGCTAACTATGGCTACACCTTC
.	TRBJ2-1	TRBV9	.	CASSPVRGVSSYNEQFF	TGTGCCAGCAGCCCAGTCAGGGGGGTAAGCTCCTACAATGAGCAGTTCTTC
few	TRBJ2-7	TRBV20-1	TRBD1	CSATPTGGASYEQYF	TGCAGTGCGACCCCGACAGGGGGCGCATCCTACGAGCAGTACTTC
few	TRBJ2-3	TRBV7-9	TRBD1	CASVRTGRTDTQYF	TGTGCCAGCGTGCGGACAGGGCGCACAGATACGCAGTATTTT
.	TRBJ1-6	TRBV27	.	CASSFFGRTSSYNSPLHF	TGTGCCAGCAGTTTTTTTGGTCGGACGAGCTCCTATAATTCACCCCTCCACTTT
.	TRBJ2-3	TRBV7-6	.	CASSLDSDHPSTDTQYF	TGTGCCAGCAGCTTAGATAGCGACCACCCTAGCACAGATACGCAGTATTTT
few	TRBJ1-1	TRBV11-2	.	CASSLARGGGFGTEAFF	TGTGCCAGCAGCTTAGCTCGTGGGGGCGGGTTTGGGACTGAAGCTTTCTTT
many	TRBJ1-6	TRBV20-1	.	CSARADGRSYNSPLHF	TGCAGTGCTAGAGCGGACGGTCGCTCCTATAATTCACCCCTCCACTTT
.	TRBJ2-2	TRBV7-8	.	CASGPTADTGELFF	TGTGCCAGCGGACCAACGGCAGACACCGGGGAGCTGTTTTTT
few	TRBJ2-1	TRBV7-9	.	CASSPPGTPNEQFF	TGTGCCAGCAGCCCCCCAGGGACTCCTAATGAGCAGTTCTTC
many	TRBJ2-2	TRBV4-1	TRBD2	CASSGRTSGLTSNTGELFF	TGCGCCAGCAGCGGGCGGACTAGCGGTCTGACTTCGAACACCGGGGAGCTGTTTTTT
few	TRBJ1-2	TRBV20-1	.	CSARDRWDGYTF	TGCAGTGCTAGGGATAGGTGGGACGGCTACACCTTC
few	TRBJ1-5	TRBV4-1	.	CASSQDQHQPQHF	TGCGCCAGCAGCCAAGATCAGCATCAGCCCCAGCATTTT